Following are 29 T cell receptor beta chains from one sample sequenced in a study of regulatory T cells in long-lasting Graves disease. The sample's time point: persistent/refractory GD, antithyroid drugs over 5 years with positive TRAb. The TCR library was made from RNA extracted from PBMCs. Combining iRepertoire HTBI primers with Arm-PCR of CDR3 regions, the authors built TCR beta libraries. TCRdb re-analysed the multiplex PCR reads in MiXCR, keeping a single row per CDR3 protein. The table has about 400,000 distinct CDR3 sequences, less than 25% seen once. Source: peripheral blood mononuclear cells (PBMCs), taken when the disease was refractory, from a patient treated with antithyroid drugs. Source of these receptors: a female donor with Graves disease.

This clonotype has just a few counts. This rearrangement joins TRBV20-1 to TRBJ1-5; 7 bases fit TRBD1. The CDR3 has 13 amino acids. V was clipped by 3 bases and J by 4 bases; unmatched bases: 3. Per the germline V gene, CDR1 is DFQATT and CDR2 is SNEGSKA (reference sequence). For the CDR3, the DNA is TGCAGTGCTAGGACAGGGCAGAATCAGCCCCAGCATTTT. It is translated as CSARTGQNQPQHF.

This chain links TRBV7-2 with TRBJ2-7; D gene ambiguous. Trimming stripped 5 bases from V and 8 bases from J, with 19 bases between. There are 14 residues in the CDR3. Germline loops: CDR1 SGHTA, CDR2 FQGNSA. The CDR3 coding sequence is TGTGCCAGCAGCCGGCCGCGTGGGTCGGGCAAGCAGTACTTC. It is translated as CASSRPRGSGKQYF.

This clonotype was counted ten times or more. V is TRBV10-1 and J is TRBJ2-2; D is ambiguous. Germline CDR1 and CDR2: WNHNN and SYGVQD (reference sequence). The germline V and J ends were trimmed by 3 bases and 8 bases, with 10 bases remaining between them. The CDR3 has 13 amino acids. The CDR3 region is CASSDSGPGELFF. The CDR3 DNA follows: TGCGCCAGCAGTGATTCGGGCCCTGGGGAGCTGTTTTTT.

This chain links TRBV19 with TRBJ2-7; 7 nucleotides agree with TRBD1. The V segment lost 10 bases and the J segment 7 bases; nucleotides outside the gene matches: 7. This CDR3 has 11 amino acids. Germline CDR1 reads LNHDA; CDR2 reads SQIVND (reference sequence). The CDR3 sequence: CATRQGQEQYF. In DNA form, the CDR3 reads TGTGCCACAAGACAGGGACAGGAGCAGTACTTC. The whole variable domain, filled in from reference TRBV19 and TRBJ2-7, reads DGGITQSPKYLFRKEGQNVTLSCEQNLNHDAMYWYRQDPGQGLRLIYYSQIVNDFQKGDIAEGYSVSREKKESFPLTVTSAQKNPTAFYLCATRQGQEQYFGPGTRLTVT.

In its sample, this clonotype was seen many times. The chain combines TRBV20-1 with TRBJ2-7, with D hard to call. This CDR3 has 12 residues. Trimming removed 5 bases at V and 3 bases at J, with 11 bases between. Germline assignment: CDR1 DFQATT and CDR2 SNEGSKA (reference sequence). The CDR3 here is CSAPVLNYEQYF. CDR3 in DNA: TGCAGTGCTCCCGTTCTTAACTACGAGCAGTACTTC.

This clonotype was seen many times. This chain links TRBV20-1 with TRBJ2-5, with D unclear. Germline V gene sequence: CDR1 DFQATT, CDR2 SNEGSKA (reference sequence). The CDR3 spans 11 residues. V was trimmed by 0 bases and J by 5 bases, leaving 4 bases between them. Here the CDR3 DNA reads TGCAGTGCTAGAGAGGGGGAGACCCAGTACTTC. Residues: CSAREGETQYF.

A single count supports this clonotype. The chain links TRBV12-3 or TRBV12-4 to TRBJ2-1; D not certain. Trimming pared 1 base from V and 8 bases from J, leaving 9 bases between. The CDR3 loop spans 13 amino acids. In DNA, the CDR3 is TGTGCCAGCAGTTTAGGTCTACGAGATGAGCAGTTCTTC. The encoded protein is CASSLGLRDEQFF.

This clonotype was recorded many times. The rearrangement links TRBV20-1 to TRBJ1-6; D gene ambiguous. This CDR3 comprises 13 residues. Germline V gene lookup returns CDR1 DFQATT and CDR2 SNEGSKA (reference sequence). Trimming removed 5 bases at V and 8 bases at J, with 13 bases between. CDR3 sequence: CSAGDWDYSPLHF. The CDR3 nucleotides read TGCAGTGCTGGGGATTGGGATTATTCACCCCTCCACTTT.

This clonotype was picked up a small number of times. The chain combines TRBV30 with TRBJ1-1; D gene uncertain. The V gene's germline CDR1 is GTSNPN and CDR2 SVGIG (reference sequence). This CDR3 has 12 residues. The germline V and J ends were trimmed by 0 bases and 10 bases, with 12 bases remaining between them. DNA of the CDR3: TGTGCCTGGAGTGTCAGTGAGCGGGGAGCTTTCTTT. Amino acids: CAWSVSERGAFF.

This rearrangement joins TRBV19 to TRBJ2-7, with D possibly matching TRBD1 (6 bases). The length of the CDR3 is 14 residues. Per the germline V gene, CDR1 is LNHDA and CDR2 is SQIVND (reference sequence). Trimming stripped 5 bases from V and 2 bases from J, with 13 bases between. CDR3 amino acids: CASSSLDSPYEQYF. The CDR3 region has the DNA TGTGCCAGTAGTTCCCTGGACAGCCCCTACGAGCAGTACTTC.

The sample holds a few counts of this clonotype. This may be a read error, as it is one base from a much larger clone. It is likely a read error, because the conserved phenylalanine at the end of the CDR3 is missing. This chain links TRBV12-3 or TRBV12-4 with TRBJ2-7; D is ambiguous. The CDR3 contains 14 residues. Trimming pared 6 bases from V and 2 bases from J, leaving 14 bases between. CDR3 DNA sequence: TGTGCCAGCAGCCGCGGTCCGACGCCCTACGAGCAGTACCTC. Its protein product is CASSRGPTPYEQYL.

This clonotype has just a few counts. One junction end does not reproduce the germline sequence, and a read error may be involved. The chain carries TRBV18 and TRBJ1-1, with 7 positions matching TRBD1. This CDR3 region has 15 residues. Per the germline V gene, CDR1 is KGHSH and CDR2 is LQKENI. CDR3 bases: TGTGCCAGCTCGCCGAAAATGACAGGGAACGCTGAAGCTTTCTTT. As protein: CASSPKMTGNAEAFF.

This clonotype has just a few counts. The chain couples TRBV2 to TRBJ2-7, with D possibly being TRBD1 (6 bases). V lost 6 bases and J lost 1, with 13 bases in between. The CDR3 runs 14 residues. The germline gives CDR1 SNHLY, CDR2 FYNNEI. The CDR3 region has the DNA TGTGCCAGCAGGGACGGGGACAATTCCTACGAGCAGTACTTC. Translation gives CASRDGDNSYEQYF. The full variable domain, completed using reference TRBV2 and TRBJ2-7, is EPEVTQTPSHQVTQMGQEVILRCVPISNHLYFYWYRQILGQKVEFLVSFYNNEISEKSEIFDDQFSVERPDGSNFTLKIRSTKLEDSAMYFCASRDGDNSYEQYFGPGTRLTVT.

This clonotype was seen a single time. The V call is TRBV27, the J call TRBJ2-1; 14 bases match TRBD2. The V gene's germline CDR1 is MNHEY and CDR2 SMNVEV (reference sequence). The CDR3 contains 15 residues. V lost 5 bases and J lost 8; bases outside the gene matches: 5. CDR3 protein: CASSPGTSGSHEQFF. For the CDR3, the DNA is TGTGCCAGCAGTCCCGGGACTAGCGGGAGTCATGAGCAGTTCTTC.

The rearrangement links TRBV7-8 to TRBJ2-2, with TRBD1 identical over 10 bases. Unmatched junction bases numbered 9, after V lost 5 bases and J lost 3 bases. The germline CDR1 and CDR2 sequences are SGHVS and FQNEAQ. CDR3 size: 17 residues. The CDR3 loop is CASSENRQGAYTGELFF. The CDR3 DNA is TGTGCCAGCAGCGAAAACCGACAGGGGGCGTACACCGGGGAGCTGTTTTTT. Supplemented by reference TRBV7-8 and TRBJ2-2, the full variable domain reads GAGVSQSPRYKVAKRGQDVALRCDPISGHVSLFWYQQALGQGPEFLTYFQNEAQLDKSGLPSDRFFAERPEGSVSTLKIQRTQQEDSAVYLCASSENRQGAYTGELFFGEGSRLTVL.

This clonotype occurred many times. V is TRBV27 and J is TRBJ2-7, with 9 bases lining up with TRBD2. The CDR3 covers 15 residues. The V and J ends lost 1 base and 2 bases, in that order; junction bases with no gene match: 3. Germline loops: CDR1 MNHEY, CDR2 SMNVEV (reference sequence). The CDR3 DNA is TGTGCCAGCAGTTTATGGGGGACTAGCCCCTACGAGCAGTACTTC. Its protein product is CASSLWGTSPYEQYF.

This clonotype was recorded at least ten times. The chain couples TRBV7-2 to TRBJ1-3; D possibly corresponds to TRBD1 (5 bases). Germline V gives CDR1 SGHTA, CDR2 FQGNSA. The V end lost 4 bases, the J end lost 3 bases, and 19 bases lay between the germline ends. The CDR3 extends over 17 amino acids. CDR3 in amino acids: CASSSLPVATVGNTIYF. The CDR3 region has the DNA TGTGCCAGCAGCTCACTGCCGGTAGCGACAGTTGGAAACACCATATATTTT.

This clonotype was seen many times. V gene TRBV11-2 combines with J gene TRBJ2-7; the D gene is possibly TRBD2 (6 bases). Trimming shortened V by 5 bases and J by 2 bases, and 16 bases separated the two germline ends. Germline CDR1 and CDR2: SGHAT and FQNNGV. The CDR3 length is 15 residues. The CDR3: CASSPLGGRAYEQYF. CDR3 DNA: TGTGCCAGCAGCCCCCTCGGGGGACGGGCCTACGAGCAGTACTTC.

This clonotype was seen only a few times. V is TRBV7-2 and J is TRBJ2-2; perhaps TRBD2 as D (6 bases). V lost 0 bases and J lost 8, with 10 bases in between. There are 14 residues in the CDR3. Germline loops: CDR1 SGHTA, CDR2 FQGNSA. The CDR3 region has the DNA TGTGCCAGCAGCTTAGCGGGAGGAAGTGGGGAGCTGTTTTTT. As protein: CASSLAGGSGELFF.

This clonotype has only a few counts. V is TRBV10-3 and J is TRBJ2-7, with D tentatively TRBD2 (5 bases). V was pared by 3 bases and J by 3 bases, with 15 bases between. The CDR3 spans 15 residues. Germline V gene data show CDR1 as ENHRY and CDR2 as SYGVKD. The CDR3 loop reads CAISDSRTTSYEQYF. The DNA of the CDR3 is TGTGCCATCAGTGACAGCCGAACAACTAGCTACGAGCAGTACTTC.

In its sample, this clonotype was seen many times. The rearrangement links TRBV11-2 to TRBJ2-1; TRBD2 agrees at 8 bases. Germline assignment: CDR1 SGHAT and CDR2 FQNNGV. J lost 4 bases, V lost 5 bases, and 7 bases had no gene match. CDR3 size: 15 residues. The CDR3 protein is CASSLQRERYNEQFF. The CDR3 DNA is TGTGCCAGCAGCCTACAGCGGGAGAGGTACAATGAGCAGTTCTTC.

The chain joins TRBV20-1 to TRBJ1-5; 7 bases align to TRBD1. This CDR3 contains 13 residues. The germline gives CDR1 DFQATT, CDR2 SNEGSKA (reference sequence). V lost 6 bases and J lost 3; bases outside the gene matches: 5. The CDR3 loop reads CSASTGVNQPQHF. The CDR3 nucleotides read TGCAGTGCAAGTACAGGGGTCAATCAGCCCCAGCATTTT.

CDR3 DNA sequence: TGTGCCAGCAGTTACGAGTACAGCCTCATGAACACTGAAGCTTTCTTT. This codes for CASSYEYSLMNTEAFF. The gene calls are TRBV6-2 or TRBV6-3 and TRBJ1-1, with D unresolved. Looked up from germline, CDR1 is MNHEY and CDR2 is SVGEGT. This CDR3 region has 16 residues. Trimming took 2 bases from V and 0 from J, leaving 13 bases between them.

This clonotype was picked up many times. This chain links TRBV12-3 or TRBV12-4 with TRBJ1-2, with D maybe TRBD1 (5 bases). CDR3 length: 16 amino acids. V was cut by 3 bases and J by 5 bases, with 19 bases left in between. CDR3 coding DNA: TGTGCCAGCAGTTTTCAAGGGGCTACTTATCGATATGGCTACACCTTC. This sequence encodes CASSFQGATYRYGYTF.

This chain links TRBV12-3 or TRBV12-4 with TRBJ2-7, with 9 bases that match TRBD2. V was clipped by 6 bases and J by 1 base; unmatched bases: 4. This CDR3 is built from 14 residues. As DNA, the CDR3 is TGTGCCAGCAGGAGCACTAGCGGGTCCTACGAGCAGTACTTC. This sequence encodes CASRSTSGSYEQYF.

A single count supports this clonotype. This chain connects TRBV5-1 to TRBJ1-1; D gene ambiguous. V lost 4 bases and J lost 8, with 18 bases in between. The CDR3 contains 14 residues. The germline V gene has CDR1 SGHRS and CDR2 YFSETQ. As DNA, the CDR3 is TGCGCCAGCAGCCTGTCGGGTCGTATGTTAGAAGCTTTCTTT. Protein sequence: CASSLSGRMLEAFF. Full variable domain (rest looked up from reference TRBV5-1 and TRBJ1-1): KAGVTQTPRYLIKTRGQQVTLSCSPISGHRSVSWYQQTPGQGLQFLFEYFSETQRNKGNFPGRFSGRQFSNSRSEMNVSTLELGDSALYLCASSLSGRMLEAFFGQGTRLTVV.

This clonotype was recorded only once. The junction shows a germline mismatch at one end, possibly a read error. The genes are TRBV2 and TRBJ1-1; D is uncertain. Per the germline V gene, CDR1 is SNHLY and CDR2 is FYNNEI. The CDR3 contains 12 residues. The CDR3 sequence is CASNEAGTEAFF. In DNA, the CDR3 is TGTGCCAGCAATGAGGCGGGAACTGAGGCTTTCTTT.

A word on this clonotype: This may be a read error: a much more frequent sequence differs by one nucleotide. This chain uses TRBV6-9 with TRBJ1-2; D unresolved. The CDR3 has 13 residues. Germline V gives CDR1 MNHGY, CDR2 SVAAGI. The CDR3 DNA reads as TGTGCCAGCAGTTACCTTGGGAAGGATGGCTACGCCTTC. This encodes CASSYLGKDGYAF.

This clonotype was seen once. The chain joins TRBV9 to TRBJ2-3; 8 bases are a match to TRBD2. This CDR3 is 17 amino acids long. With 0 bases clipped from V and 4 bases from J, the junction kept 10 bases outside the gene matches. Germline V gives CDR1 SGDLS, CDR2 YYNGEE. CDR3 sequence: CASSVGSGGGFSDTQYF. In nucleotides, the CDR3 is TGTGCCAGCAGCGTAGGATCGGGGGGGGGTTTCTCAGATACGCAGTATTTT. Drawing the rest from reference TRBV9 and TRBJ2-3, the complete variable domain is DSGVTQTPKHLITATGQRVTLRCSPRSGDLSVYWYQQSLDQGLQFLIQYYNGEERAKGNILERFSAQQFPDLHSELNLSSLELGDSALYFCASSVGSGGGFSDTQYFGPGTRLTVL.